This passage covers 16 T cell receptor beta chains from one sample sequenced in a study of spatial heterogeneity in lung cancer. Time point given: blood at routine non-recurrence follow-up after resection. TCRdb reprocessed the 5' RACE reads with MiXCR, giving one entry per CDR3 protein. The sample lists about 94,000 distinct CDR3 sequences, less than 20% occurring once. The sample in question was PBMCs, obtained at follow-up. The origin of the receptors is a male donor with early-stage non-small cell lung cancer.

V usage is TRBV27 and J usage is TRBJ2-5, with 7 nucleotides matching TRBD1. Germline CDR1 is MNHEY and CDR2 is SMNVEV (reference sequence). V trimming: 7 bases; J trimming: 2 bases; junction bases outside the gene matches: 22. This CDR3 has 19 residues. The CDR3 DNA follows: TGTGCCAGCACCCGACAGGGAGTGGTGAGATATCACACGCAAGAGACCCAGTACTTC. It codes for CASTRQGVVRYHTQETQYF.

This clonotype turned up a few times. V gene TRBV5-1 combines with J gene TRBJ2-5, with 9 bases matching TRBD2. After removal of 2 bases from V and 1 base from J, the junction contained 9 bases not matched to a gene. CDR1 is SGHRS, CDR2 YFSETQ, per germline. This CDR3 is built from 17 residues. In DNA, the CDR3 is TGCGCCAGCAGCTTAGGTTCACTAGCGGGCATCCAAGAGACCCAGTACTTC. This encodes CASSLGSLAGIQETQYF.

This clonotype showed up just a few times. J is TRBJ2-7 and V is TRBV7-3, with a possible D match to TRBD2 (5 bases). CDR3 length equals 13 residues. Trimming shortened V by 4 bases and J by 6 bases, and 13 bases separated the two germline ends. In germline, CDR1 is SGHTA, CDR2 FQGTGA. The chain's CDR3 is CASSSSGSGEQYF. Here the CDR3 DNA reads TGTGCCAGCAGCTCCTCGGGGAGCGGCGAGCAGTACTTC. Together with reference TRBV7-3 and TRBJ2-7, the CDR3 gives the full variable domain: GAGVSQTPSNKVTEKGKYVELRCDPISGHTALYWYRQSLGQGPEFLIYFQGTGAADDSGLPNDRFFAVRPEGSVSTLKIQRTERGDSAVYLCASSSSGSGEQYFGPGTRLTVT.

This clonotype has a count of ten or more. This sequence joins TRBV5-1 and TRBJ2-3; D is possibly TRBD1 (5 bases). Germline V gene lookup returns CDR1 SGHRS and CDR2 YFSETQ. This CDR3 region has 13 residues. Trimming left V 4 bases short and J 4 bases short, with 10 bases between. The CDR3 spells CASSPDSADTQYF. CDR3 DNA sequence: TGCGCCAGCAGCCCCGACAGTGCAGATACGCAGTATTTT.

This clonotype occurred a few times. This chain links TRBV19 with TRBJ1-3; 7 bases are shared with TRBD1. J gave up 4 bases and V 5 bases, and 8 bases lay outside the gene matches. The CDR3 extends over 15 amino acids. Germline V gene sequence: CDR1 LNHDA, CDR2 SQIVND (reference sequence). CDR3 DNA: TGTGCCAGTAGTTCACAGGGGACCCGAGGAAACACCATATATTTT. Residues: CASSSQGTRGNTIYF.

This clonotype was recorded a few times. The chain carries TRBV30 and TRBJ1-1; no reliable D call. The germline CDR1 and CDR2 sequences are GTSNPN and SVGIG (reference sequence). The CDR3 loop spans 14 amino acids. Trimming removed 0 bases from V and 5 bases from J, with 13 bases in between. The DNA of the CDR3 is TGTGCCTGGAGTGTATCCAGGTGGGATACTGAAGCTTTCTTT. As protein: CAWSVSRWDTEAFF.

There are a few counts of this clonotype. The J gene is TRBJ1-2, the V gene TRBV3-1; tentatively, D is TRBD1 (6 bases). Trimming took off 3 bases at V and 6 bases at J, with 11 bases between the two ends. The CDR3 totals 13 residues. Germline lookup yields CDR1 LGHDT and CDR2 YNNKEL (reference sequence). Here the CDR3 reads CASSHGGKDGYTF. CDR3 in DNA: TGTGCCAGCAGCCATGGGGGCAAGGATGGCTACACCTTC.

V is TRBV10-3 and J is TRBJ1-5; 9 nucleotides match TRBD1. Germline V gives CDR1 ENHRY, CDR2 SYGVKD. This CDR3 contains 13 residues. V shed 8 bases and J 9 bases; nucleotides not matched to a gene: 8. CDR3 DNA sequence: TGTGCCATCGGTAGACAGGGGGATCGGCCCCAGCATTTT. Protein product: CAIGRQGDRPQHF.

This clonotype was found a few times. The chain couples TRBV6-1 to TRBJ1-1; no reliable D call. Germline values: CDR1 MNHNS, CDR2 SASEGT. This CDR3 has 14 amino acids. Trimming left V 4 bases short and J 3 bases short, with 12 bases between. CDR3 loop: CASSAEVRDTEAFF. The CDR3 DNA is TGTGCCAGCAGTGCGGAGGTACGGGACACTGAAGCTTTCTTT.

The table lists this clonotype with a few counts. This chain joins TRBV7-6 and TRBJ2-1; no firm D call. The CDR3 sequence is 12 residues long. Deletions cut 1 base from V and 12 bases from J, with 10 bases between. Germline V gene sequence: CDR1 SGHVS, CDR2 FNYEAQ. CDR3 sequence (DNA): TGTGCCAGCAGCTTAGGCGGCAGTGTGCAGTTCTTC. Amino acid sequence: CASSLGGSVQFF.

This clonotype showed up just a few times. The rearrangement links TRBV19 to TRBJ1-1; TRBD1 might be the D (6 bases). CDR1 is LNHDA, CDR2 SQIVND, per germline (reference sequence). This CDR3 has 14 amino acids. Deletions cut 3 bases from V and 2 bases from J, with 10 bases between. The DNA of the CDR3 is TGTGCCAGTAGTATGGACAGAGTTAACACTGAAGCTTTCTTT. This codes for CASSMDRVNTEAFF.

This clonotype was detected only a few times. This chain links TRBV10-3 with TRBJ2-7; D gene uncertain. From germline, CDR1 is ENHRY and CDR2 SYGVKD. V was clipped by 6 bases and J by 2 bases, with 5 bases between them. The CDR3 has 11 residues. CDR3 region: CAIRGTYEQYF. The CDR3 DNA sequence: TGTGCCATCAGGGGTACCTACGAGCAGTACTTC.

J is TRBJ1-1 and V is TRBV20-1, with D maybe TRBD1 (5 bases). The germline V and J ends were trimmed by 6 bases and 0 bases, with 26 bases remaining between them. The CDR3 extends over 18 amino acids. CDR1 and CDR2 from the germline V gene are DFQATT and SNEGSKA (reference sequence). The DNA for the CDR3 is TGCAGTGCACCGGGGGACGGAGGGTTGGGGATACTGAACACTGAAGCTTTCTTT. Residues: CSAPGDGGLGILNTEAFF.

This clonotype came up a few times. The V and J genes are TRBV15 and TRBJ1-2; the match to TRBD1 covers 9 bases. V lost 4 bases to trimming and J lost 5 bases; unmatched junction nucleotides: 8. Germline CDR1 is LNHNV and CDR2 is YYDKDF (reference sequence). CDR3 length: 15 residues. The CDR3 DNA reads TGTGCCACCAGCAAGGGGACAGGGACAGGATATGGCTACACCTTC. Protein: CATSKGTGTGYGYTF.

This chain links TRBV14 with TRBJ1-2, with D maybe TRBD1 (6 bases). Per the germline V gene, CDR1 is SGHDN and CDR2 is FVKESK. CDR3 length: 15 amino acids. Trimming left V 2 bases short and J 4 bases short, with 14 bases between. CDR3: CASSQTTGLSYGYTF. The CDR3 DNA sequence: TGTGCCAGCAGCCAAACGACAGGATTGAGCTATGGCTACACCTTC. The full variable domain, in which reference TRBV14 and TRBJ1-2 provide the parts outside the CDR3, is EAGVTQFPSHSVIEKGQTVTLRCDPISGHDNLYWYRRVMGKEIKFLLHFVKESKQDESGMPNNRFLAERTGGTYSTLKVQPAELEDSGVYFCASSQTTGLSYGYTFGSGTRLTVV.

The chain uses TRBV7-9 and TRBJ1-6; TRBD1 might be the D (6 bases). The germline V and J ends were trimmed by 2 bases and 10 bases, with 21 bases remaining between them. This CDR3 is built from 17 residues. In germline, CDR1 is SEHNR, CDR2 FQNEAQ (reference sequence). CDR3 in amino acids: CASSLTGGRSGKSPLHF. As DNA, the CDR3 is TGTGCCAGCAGCTTAACCGGGGGGCGCAGCGGGAAGTCACCCCTCCACTTT.